This T cell receptor (beta chain) originates from a study of graft-versus-host responses after intestinal transplantation. Across the whole study: Recipients received multivisceral, liver-intestinal, or isolated intestinal transplants. All recipients got anti-thymocyte globulin induction, then tacrolimus and steroids for approximately 3 years.

Generated by immunoSEQ multiplex PCR, the TCRdb table keeps only in-frame clones and is missing some. The sample shows around 88,000 clones, roughly four fifths of them seen only once. A remark on this clone: Antigen specificity is unknown.

The specimen was unstimulated CD8+ T cells sorted from spleen or lymph node cells, collected before intestinal transplant. The sequence came from a human donor who received an intestinal transplant.

CDR3 loop: CASSESPPYQPQHF. The CDR3 DNA follows: TGCGCCAGCAGTGAGTCCCCCCCCTATCAGCCCCAGCATTTT. V usage is TRBV10-2 and J usage is TRBJ1-5; D unresolved. Trimming stripped 0 bases from V and 5 bases from J, with 8 bases between. The length of the CDR3 is 14 residues. Germline CDR1 and CDR2: WSHSY and SAAADI.